The entry below describes one T cell receptor (beta chain). Its antigen is unknown. The data were obtained in a study of Graves' ophthalmopathy and Graves' hyperthyroidism. Across the study: Untreated patients at initial diagnosis provided peripheral blood.

Someone took the PBMCs out of about 10 ml of fresh peripheral blood. Researchers took RNA transcripts and amplified TCR beta CDR3 regions from them. HTBI-primed RT-PCR formed the first round, and a multiplex PCR formed the second. MiXCR, applied by TCRdb to the multiplex PCR reads, yields one record per CDR3 protein. Of about 740,000 distinct CDR3 sequences listed, 40% were seen once; the top ten hold approximately 43%. The study's findings and limits: Detected in blood as well were most expanded thyroid clonotypes with frequency above 0.001. Between ophthalmopathy and stable hyperthyroidism, a 13-signature model drew a separation with roughly 85% sensitivity and around 80% specificity.

The sample taken for sequencing was peripheral blood. This clonotype was obtained from an adult man with Graves' ophthalmopathy.

CDR3 DNA sequence: TGTGCCAGTAGACCCGGACAGAGGACGGACAATCAGCCCCAGCATTTT. Residues: CASRPGQRTDNQPQHF. This chain connects TRBV19 to TRBJ1-5; possible D gene TRBD1, 6 bases. CDR1 and CDR2 from the germline V gene are LNHDA and SQIVND (reference sequence). The V end was cut by 6 bases, the J end by 3 bases, with 18 bases between. The CDR3 length is 16 residues.